One sample yielded the 21 T cell receptor beta chains listed below, sequenced in a study of PD-1 blockade in mismatch repair-deficient tumors. The repertoire was sequenced with immunoSEQ multiplex PCR; TCRdb's copy has only in-frame clones and lacks some. The table lists about 66,000 clones, around four fifths of them singletons. Specimen: peripheral blood, collected 2 weeks after starting pembrolizumab. All receptors come from an adult with mismatch repair-deficient cancer.

The J gene is TRBJ1-1, the V gene TRBV4-2; D gene unclear. V was shortened by 2 bases and J by 2 bases, with 12 bases between the two germline ends. The V gene's germline CDR1 is LGHNA and CDR2 YNFKEQ. The CDR3 loop spans 15 amino acids. The DNA of the CDR3 is TGTGCCAGCAGCCAATCGGCGGGAGCAAACACTGAAGCTTTCTTT. Amino acid sequence: CASSQSAGANTEAFF.

The CDR3 spells CASSPIMPGPRNTEAFF. In DNA, the CDR3 is TGTGCCAGCAGTCCCATTATGCCCGGGCCCAGGAACACTGAAGCTTTCTTT. The J gene is TRBJ1-1, the V gene TRBV27; D unresolved. CDR3 size: 17 residues. Trimming cost V 5 bases and J 1 base, with 20 bases left between them. The germline V gene encodes CDR1 MNHEY and CDR2 SMNVEV (reference sequence).

This clone was counted ten times or more. The chain uses TRBV5-1 and TRBJ1-1, with D unclear. The germline CDR1 and CDR2 sequences are SGHRS and YFSETQ. This CDR3 contains 11 residues. Trimming removed 5 bases at V and 8 bases at J, with 10 bases between. The CDR3 sequence: CASSRLGEAFF. The CDR3 DNA is TGCGCCAGCAGTCGATTGGGAGAAGCTTTCTTT.

This clone was recorded only once. The genes are TRBV7-9 and TRBJ2-2; D call uncertain. V lost 4 bases and J 0 bases, leaving 12 bases between the germline ends. Germline CDR1 SEHNR, CDR2 FQNEAQ (reference sequence). The CDR3 is 16 residues long. CDR3 residues: CASSSLGTSNTGELFF. The CDR3 DNA reads TGTGCCAGCAGCTCCCTAGGAACCTCGAACACCGGGGAGCTGTTTTTT.

The V gene is TRBV4-2, the J gene TRBJ2-7, with 11 positions matching TRBD1. The CDR3 length is 15 residues. Germline V gene data show CDR1 as LGHNA and CDR2 as YNFKEQ. V gave up 0 bases and J gave up 3 bases; unmatched junction bases: 1. The CDR3 loop is CASSQEGTGGYEQYF. The CDR3, as DNA: TGTGCCAGCAGCCAAGAGGGGACAGGGGGCTACGAGCAGTACTTC.

The chain is built from TRBV27 and TRBJ1-2; D is undetermined. CDR1 is MNHEY, CDR2 SMNVEV, per germline (reference sequence). V was cut by 3 bases and J by 6 bases, with 17 bases left in between. CDR3 length: 15 amino acids. The CDR3 sequence: CASSLEPRSINGYTF. Written as DNA, the CDR3 is TGTGCCAGCAGTTTGGAACCCAGGTCAATTAATGGCTACACCTTC.

CDR3 protein: CASTKPGGSPKEQYF. Written as DNA, the CDR3 is TGTGCCAGCACCAAACCGGGGGGATCCCCTAAGGAGCAGTACTTC. The V and J genes are TRBV6-5 and TRBJ2-7, with 7 positions matching TRBD2. After removal of 7 bases from V and 7 bases from J, the junction contained 16 bases not matched to a gene. Per the germline V gene, CDR1 is MNHEY and CDR2 is SVGAGI. The CDR3 is 15 residues long.

The DNA for the CDR3 is TGTGCCAGCAGCTTATCAGATAATCAGCCCCAGCATTTT. It translates to CASSLSDNQPQHF. This chain joins TRBV7-6 and TRBJ1-5; no firm D call. The CDR3 is 13 amino acids. Germline loops: CDR1 SGHVS, CDR2 FNYEAQ. The V gene lost 2 bases and the J gene lost 4 bases, with 6 bases spanning the gap. Complete variable domain (other parts from reference TRBV7-6 and TRBJ1-5): GAGVSQSPRYKVTKRGQDVALRCDPISGHVSLYWYRQALGQGPEFLTYFNYEAQQDKSGLPNDRFSAERPEGSISTLTIQRTEQRDSAMYRCASSLSDNQPQHFGDGTRLSIL.

CDR3 bases: TGTGCCAGCAGTTCAGACTACTACGAGCAGTACTTC. Its translation is CASSSDYYEQYF. This chain connects TRBV7-3 to TRBJ2-7; the D gene is possibly TRBD2 (5 bases). Trimming left V 6 bases short and J 3 bases short, with 9 bases between. CDR3 length equals 12 residues. CDR1 is SGHTA and CDR2 is FQGTGA in the germline V gene.

This clone has a single count. CDR3 sequence reads: CASSFFDRDYGYTF. The CDR3 nucleotides read TGTGCCAGCAGTTTCTTTGACAGGGACTATGGCTACACCTTC. The chain combines TRBV28 with TRBJ1-2; TRBD1 agrees at 7 bases. This CDR3 region has 14 residues. Looked up from germline, CDR1 is MDHEN and CDR2 is SYDVKM. V shed 3 bases and J 3 bases; nucleotides not matched to a gene: 4.

The chain joins TRBV10-3 to TRBJ2-2; D not certain. Germline lookup yields CDR1 ENHRY and CDR2 SYGVKD. The CDR3 totals 13 residues. The ends were cut back, 8 bases at V and 4 bases at J, with 11 bases in the middle. CDR3 bases: TGTGCCATCTGGAGAAGTGGCACCGGGGAGCTGTTTTTT. Translated, it gives CAIWRSGTGELFF.

The V call is TRBV7-2, the J call TRBJ2-1, with 14 positions matching TRBD2. The CDR3 totals 15 residues. Looked up from germline, CDR1 is SGHTA and CDR2 is FQGNSA. The V gene end was trimmed by 5 bases and the J gene end by 4 bases; junction bases not matched to a gene: 1. The chain's CDR3 is CASSRLAGGYNEQFF. CDR3 in DNA: TGTGCCAGCAGCCGACTAGCGGGAGGGTACAATGAGCAGTTCTTC.

The rearrangement links TRBV7-8 to TRBJ2-1; tentatively, D is TRBD1 or TRBD2 (6 bases each). Trimming pared 5 bases from V and 6 bases from J, leaving 26 bases between. Germline loops: CDR1 SGHVS, CDR2 FQNEAQ. The CDR3 is made up of 18 amino acids. This chain's CDR3 is CASSLRPGDGSQINEQFF. The DNA for the CDR3 is TGTGCCAGCAGCCTGAGACCAGGGGACGGGAGTCAGATCAATGAGCAGTTCTTC.

This chain connects TRBV30 to TRBJ2-1; 11 bases agree with TRBD2. The CDR3 runs to 17 residues. The germline CDR1 and CDR2 sequences are GTSNPN and SVGIG (reference sequence). V lost 2 bases and J lost 6; bases outside the gene matches: 12. CDR3 loop: CAWSRPLGSGRVNEQFF. As DNA, the CDR3 is TGTGCCTGGAGTCGCCCTCTTGGTAGCGGGAGGGTCAATGAGCAGTTCTTC.

This clone was recorded only once. The J gene is TRBJ1-1, the V gene TRBV19, with D possibly TRBD1 on 6 matching bases. The length of the CDR3 is 14 residues. Trimming took off 6 bases at V and 1 base at J, with 12 bases between the two ends. Germline assignment: CDR1 LNHDA and CDR2 SQIVND (reference sequence). CDR3 loop: CASRPRTENTEAFF. CDR3 DNA: TGTGCCAGTAGACCTCGGACAGAGAACACTGAAGCTTTCTTT.

This clone was found once. The V call is TRBV5-1, the J call TRBJ2-7, with 7 positions matching TRBD2. Trimming took 2 bases from V and 1 from J; bases not matched to a gene: 3. CDR1 and CDR2 (germline): SGHRS, YFSETQ. The CDR3 totals 14 residues. The CDR3 loop is CASSFGGSSYEQYF. The CDR3 DNA reads as TGCGCCAGCAGCTTCGGGGGGTCGTCCTACGAGCAGTACTTC.

The genes are TRBV9 and TRBJ1-1; D remains ambiguous. Between the trimmed V and J ends, which lost 0 bases and 1 base, there was a span of 10 bases. The CDR3 covers 15 residues. The V gene's germline CDR1 is SGDLS and CDR2 YYNGEE. The CDR3: CASSVGSLANTEAFF. For the CDR3, the DNA is TGTGCCAGCAGCGTAGGGTCATTGGCGAACACTGAAGCTTTCTTT.

A few counts support this clone. This chain joins TRBV18 and TRBJ2-7; TRBD2 matches at 8 bases. Germline-derived CDR1 and CDR2 are KGHSH and LQKENI. V dropped 5 bases and J dropped 4; count of bases not matched to a gene: 10. CDR3 length: 15 residues. The DNA for the CDR3 is TGTGCCAGCTCAGGTGGTAGCGGGGCAATATACGAGCAGTACTTC. It translates to CASSGGSGAIYEQYF.

The V call is TRBV7-9, the J call TRBJ1-3; the D gene is possibly TRBD1 (6 bases). Germline V gene data show CDR1 as SEHNR and CDR2 as FQNEAQ (reference sequence). The CDR3 is 18 amino acids. V lost 5 bases and J lost 0, with 20 bases in between. CDR3 DNA sequence: TGTGCCAGCAGCCCTTCGACAGGCACTTCAAACTCTGGAAACACCATATATTTT. This gives the protein CASSPSTGTSNSGNTIYF.

This clone was detected only once. This chain joins TRBV5-4 and TRBJ2-3; TRBD2 is a possible D gene (6 bases). This CDR3 has 14 amino acids. CDR1 is SGHNT, CDR2 YYREEE, per germline (reference sequence). Trimming pared 5 bases from V and 5 bases from J, leaving 15 bases between. The CDR3 loop reads CASRPLASQDTQYF. The CDR3 coding sequence is TGTGCCAGCAGGCCTCTAGCGTCCCAAGATACGCAGTATTTT.

This clone was seen a few times. The J gene is TRBJ1-2, the V gene TRBV6-5; tentative D call: TRBD1 (6 bases). This CDR3 is 13 amino acids long. Germline-derived CDR1 and CDR2 are MNHEY and SVGAGI. Trimming removed 6 bases at V and 4 bases at J, with 12 bases between. DNA for the CDR3: TGTGCCAGCAGCCCAGGGGCTATCTATGGCTACACCTTC. Amino acids: CASSPGAIYGYTF.